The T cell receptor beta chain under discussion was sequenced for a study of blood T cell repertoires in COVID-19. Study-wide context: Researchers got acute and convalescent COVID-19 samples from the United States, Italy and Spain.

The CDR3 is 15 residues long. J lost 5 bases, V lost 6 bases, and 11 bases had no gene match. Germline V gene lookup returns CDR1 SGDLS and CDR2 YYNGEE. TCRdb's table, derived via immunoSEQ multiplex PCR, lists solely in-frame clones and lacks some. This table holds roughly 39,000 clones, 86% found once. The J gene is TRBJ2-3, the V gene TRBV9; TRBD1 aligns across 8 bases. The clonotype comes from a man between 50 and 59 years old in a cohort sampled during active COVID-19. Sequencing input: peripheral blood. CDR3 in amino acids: CASTLYPGTGDTQYF. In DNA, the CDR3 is TGTGCCAGCACCCTATATCCGGGGACAGGAGATACGCAGTATTTT.